The subject of this entry is one T cell receptor (beta chain). Its target is not known. V shed 6 bases and J 0 bases; nucleotides not matched to a gene: 2. This CDR3 has 14 amino acids. Germline V gives CDR1 SNHLY, CDR2 FYNNEI. This entry comes from a study of cytomegalovirus exposure and HLA in healthy donors. Findings and limits, study-wide: In a later analysis, productive TCRs from donors in an Asian-associated ancestry cluster reportedly carried fewer N-insertions than the cohort mean. According to the study, roughly 160 TCR beta chains were cytomegalovirus-associated.

The PCR had 60 Vbeta and 13 Jbeta primers. Measured with immunoSEQ multiplex PCR; TCRdb has only the in-frame clones, and not every one. The repertoire holds some 150,000 clones, with roughly 80% as singletons. This sequence joins TRBV2 and TRBJ1-3; the match to TRBD1 covers 7 bases. The TCR sequence derives from a woman aged 25 to 39 in good health and CMV-seropositive. Sequencing was done on a sample of PBMCs. CDR3 sequence reads: CASRGTASGNTIYF. CDR3 DNA: TGTGCCAGCAGGGGGACAGCCTCTGGAAACACCATATATTTT.